This is a list of T cell receptor beta chains from one sample in a study of blood T cell repertoires in COVID-19. Assay used: immunoSEQ multiplex PCR; TCRdb lists only in-frame clones, some missing. The sample contains 200,000 to 250,000 clones, around 90% of which appear only once. Sequencing input: peripheral blood. Receptors were obtained from a young man with active or convalescent COVID-19. CDR3s include the opening cysteine and the closing phenylalanine or tryptophan. The order of the fields is clone size, V gene, D gene, J gene, CDR3 protein, CDR3 DNA. The D gene is left open where the match is weak. For some rows the clone size is stated as once, few or many, or as a class when expanded; others skip it.

NA,TRBV7-2,NA,TRBJ1-5,CASSSQTAGNQPQHF,TGTGCCAGCAGCTCACAAACCGCGGGCAATCAGCCCCAGCATTTT
NA,TRBV5-4,NA,TRBJ2-3,CASSLGLSSTDTQYF,TGTGCCAGCAGCTTGGGACTGTCTAGCACAGATACGCAGTATTTT
NA,TRBV7-8,TRBD2,TRBJ2-3,CASSLVISEAGGPADTQYF,TGTGCCAGCAGCTTAGTTATTTCGGAAGCGGGGGGGCCGGCAGATACGCAGTATTTT
NA,TRBV18,NA,TRBJ2-5,CASSLTRDQETQYF,TGTGCCAGCTCACTCACCCGGGACCAAGAGACCCAGTACTTC
NA,TRBV3-1/TRBV3-2,NA,TRBJ2-7,CASSQEIELGNNEQYF,TGTGCCAGCAGCCAAGAAATCGAACTAGGTAATAACGAGCAGTACTTC
once,TRBV10-3,NA,TRBJ1-5,CAISEWWQGGQPQHF,TGTGCCATCAGTGAGTGGTGGCAGGGCGGCCAGCCCCAGCATTTT
NA,TRBV7-2,NA,TRBJ2-5,CASSLQGRETQYF,TGTGCCAGCAGCTTGCAGGGCCGAGAGACCCAGTACTTC
once,TRBV6-2/TRBV6-3,TRBD2,TRBJ2-7,CASSAGTSGNSYEQYF,TGTGCCAGCAGTGCCGGGACTAGCGGCAACTCCTACGAGCAGTACTTC
NA,TRBV24-1,NA,TRBJ2-7,CAIPPTPDPRSLSYEQYF,TGTGCCATCCCACCCACACCCGACCCAAGGAGTCTCTCCTACGAGCAGTACTTC
NA,TRBV7-3,NA,TRBJ2-3,CASSPSGTLDTQYF,TGTGCCAGCAGCCCGAGCGGTACCCTCGATACGCAGTATTTT
NA,TRBV28,NA,TRBJ1-2,CASRSIRTVNRNYGYTF,TGTGCCAGCAGATCCATCCGGACAGTAAACAGAAACTATGGCTACACCTTC
NA,TRBV18,NA,TRBJ1-2,CASSDEGYGYTF,TGTGCCAGCTCAGACGAGGGCTATGGCTACACCTTC
NA,TRBV19,NA,TRBJ2-7,CASSDAGVSYEQYF,TGTGCCAGTAGTGACGCAGGGGTCTCCTACGAGCAGTACTTC
NA,TRBV5-4,NA,TRBJ1-1,CASSADRTEAFF,TGTGCCAGCAGCGCCGACAGGACTGAAGCTTTCTTT
NA,TRBV11-2,TRBD1,TRBJ2-1,CASSLTGTGWNEQFF,TGTGCCAGCAGCTTAACGGGGACAGGGTGGAATGAGCAGTTCTTC
NA,TRBV28,NA,TRBJ1-1,CASSSGIPQGVRNTEAFF,TGTGCCAGCAGTTCCGGTATTCCTCAGGGCGTTCGGAACACTGAAGCTTTCTTT
NA,TRBV27,NA,TRBJ2-1,CASSFMGGSYNEQFF,TGTGCCAGCAGTTTTATGGGGGGCTCCTACAATGAGCAGTTCTTC
NA,TRBV5-4,TRBD1,TRBJ2-5,CASSPGTVHQETQYF,TGTGCCAGCAGCCCGGGGACAGTCCACCAAGAGACCCAGTACTTC
NA,TRBV14,NA,TRBJ2-5,CASSRTHQETQYF,TGTGCCAGCAGCCGGACTCATCAAGAGACCCAGTACTTC
NA,TRBV27,NA,TRBJ1-2,CASRMSFNYGYTF,TGTGCCAGCAGGATGAGTTTTAACTATGGCTACACCTTC
NA,TRBV15,NA,TRBJ2-2,CATSRANGELFF,TGTGCCACCTCTCGAGCAAACGGGGAGCTGTTTTTT
once,TRBV29-1,TRBD1,TRBJ1-2,CSVGQGDGYTF,TGCAGCGTTGGACAGGGGGATGGCTACACCTTC